This entry is about one T cell receptor beta chain. TCR beta CDR3 regions were amplified from RNA transcripts. An opening RT-PCR round employed HTBI primers and preceded a second-round multiplex PCR. TCRdb reprocessed the multiplex PCR reads with MiXCR, giving one entry per CDR3 protein. The sample shows more than 1,000,000 distinct CDR3 sequences, about 35% of them seen only once. The data derive from a study of Graves' ophthalmopathy and Graves' hyperthyroidism. About the research overall: A follow-up of 18 months without ophthalmopathy meant that hyperthyroidism was stable.

The CDR3 is 15 amino acids. The J segment lost 7 bases and the V segment lost 7 bases, leaving 11 bases of the junction unmatched. Sample: peripheral blood or thyroid tissue (not recorded which). The gene calls are TRBV12-3 or TRBV12-4 and TRBJ2-2, with 8 bases fitting TRBD1. This clonotype originated in an adult man with Graves' hyperthyroidism. The CDR3 nucleotides read TGTGCCAGCACCCCTCGGACAGGGAACCACGGGGAGCTGTTTTTT. As protein: CASTPRTGNHGELFF.